The clone carrying this T cell receptor beta chain turned up a few times. Amplification started from genomic DNA. The TCR beta CDR3 region was amplified using 30 forward and 13 reverse primers. One entry per CDR3 protein results from TCRdb running MiXCR on the multiplex PCR reads. Of 250,000 or so distinct CDR3 sequences listed, more than 40% are singletons. The data belong to a study of type 1 and type 2 diabetes patients. Trimming cost V 6 bases and J 8 bases, with 10 bases left between them. Germline lookup yields CDR1 DFQATT and CDR2 SNEGSKA (reference sequence). This CDR3 contains 10 residues. The gene calls are TRBV20-1 and TRBJ1-2; D possibly corresponds to TRBD1 (5 bases). The sequenced material came from peripheral blood mononuclear cells (PBMCs). This receptor was obtained from a man between 18 and 29 years old with type 2 diabetes. The CDR3 here is CSATTGGYTF. For the CDR3, the DNA is TGCAGTGCGACAACAGGCGGCTACACCTTC.